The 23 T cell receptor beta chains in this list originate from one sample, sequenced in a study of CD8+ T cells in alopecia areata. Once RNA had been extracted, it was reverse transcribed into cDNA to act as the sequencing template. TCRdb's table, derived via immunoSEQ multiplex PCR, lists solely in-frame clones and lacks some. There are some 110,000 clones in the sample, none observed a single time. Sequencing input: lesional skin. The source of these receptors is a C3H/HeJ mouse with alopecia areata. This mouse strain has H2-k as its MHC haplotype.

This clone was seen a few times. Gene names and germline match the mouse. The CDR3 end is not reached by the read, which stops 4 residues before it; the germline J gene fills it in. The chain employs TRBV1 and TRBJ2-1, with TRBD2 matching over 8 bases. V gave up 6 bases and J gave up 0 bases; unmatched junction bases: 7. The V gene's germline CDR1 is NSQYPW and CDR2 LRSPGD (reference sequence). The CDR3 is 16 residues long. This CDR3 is CTCRTGGLDNYAEQFF. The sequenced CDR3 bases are TGCACCTGCAGGACCGGGGGACTGGATAACTATGCT. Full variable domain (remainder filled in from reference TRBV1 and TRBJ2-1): VTLLEQNPRWRLVPRGQAVNLRCILKNSQYPWMSWYQQDLQKQLQWLFTLRSPGDKEVKSLPGADYLATRVTDTELRLQVANMSQGRTLYCTCRTGGLDNYAEQFFGPGTRLTVL.

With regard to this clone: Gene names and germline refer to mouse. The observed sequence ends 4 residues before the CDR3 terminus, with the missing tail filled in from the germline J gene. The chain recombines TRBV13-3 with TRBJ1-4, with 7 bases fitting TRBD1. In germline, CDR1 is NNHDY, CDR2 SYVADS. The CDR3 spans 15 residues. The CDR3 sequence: CASSDAPGGGERLFF. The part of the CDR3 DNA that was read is TGTGCCAGCAGTGATGCTCCAGGGGGAGGCGAA.

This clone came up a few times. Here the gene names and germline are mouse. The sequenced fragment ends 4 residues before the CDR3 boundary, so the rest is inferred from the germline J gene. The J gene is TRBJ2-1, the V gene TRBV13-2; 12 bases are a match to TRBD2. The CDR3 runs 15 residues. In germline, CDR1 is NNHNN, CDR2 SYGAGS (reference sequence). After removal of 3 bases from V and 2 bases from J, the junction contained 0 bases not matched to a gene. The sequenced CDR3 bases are TGTGCCAGCGGTGGGACTGGGGGGGACTATGCT. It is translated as CASGGTGGDYA. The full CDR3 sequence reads CASGGTGGDYAEQFF.

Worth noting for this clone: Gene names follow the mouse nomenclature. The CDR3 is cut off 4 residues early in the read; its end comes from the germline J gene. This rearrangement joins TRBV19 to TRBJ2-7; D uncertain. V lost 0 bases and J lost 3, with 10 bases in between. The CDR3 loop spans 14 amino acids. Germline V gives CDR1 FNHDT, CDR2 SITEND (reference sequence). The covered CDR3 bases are TGTGCCAGCAGTATAGGGGGTGGAGGCTAT. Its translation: CASSIGGGGY. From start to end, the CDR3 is CASSIGGGGYEQYF.

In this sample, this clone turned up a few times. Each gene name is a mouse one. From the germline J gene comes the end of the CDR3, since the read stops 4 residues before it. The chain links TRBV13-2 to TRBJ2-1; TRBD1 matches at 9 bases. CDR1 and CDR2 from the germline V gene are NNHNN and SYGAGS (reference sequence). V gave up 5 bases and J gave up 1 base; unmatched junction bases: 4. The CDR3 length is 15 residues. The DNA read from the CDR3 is TGTGCCAGCGGCCTCGGACAGGGGAACTATGCT. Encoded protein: CASGLGQGNYA. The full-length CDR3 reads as CASGLGQGNYAEQFF.

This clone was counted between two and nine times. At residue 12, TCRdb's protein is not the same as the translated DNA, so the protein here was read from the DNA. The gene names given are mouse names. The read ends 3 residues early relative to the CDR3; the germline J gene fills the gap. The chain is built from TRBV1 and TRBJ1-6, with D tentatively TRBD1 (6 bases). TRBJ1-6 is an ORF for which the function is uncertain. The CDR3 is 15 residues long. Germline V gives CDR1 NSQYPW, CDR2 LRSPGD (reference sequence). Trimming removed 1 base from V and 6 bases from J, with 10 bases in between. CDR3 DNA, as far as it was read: TGCACCTGCAGTGCAGGGACAGAAATTAATTCGCCC. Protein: CTCSAGTEINSP. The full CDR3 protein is CTCSAGTEINSPLYF.

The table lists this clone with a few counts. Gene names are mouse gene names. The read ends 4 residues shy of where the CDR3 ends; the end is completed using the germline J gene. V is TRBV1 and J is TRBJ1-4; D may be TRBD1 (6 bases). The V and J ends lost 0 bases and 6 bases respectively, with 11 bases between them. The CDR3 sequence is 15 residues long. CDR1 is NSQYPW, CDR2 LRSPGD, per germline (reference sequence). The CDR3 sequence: CTCSADGEGDERLFF. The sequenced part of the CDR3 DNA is TGCACCTGCAGTGCAGATGGGGAGGGGGACGAA.

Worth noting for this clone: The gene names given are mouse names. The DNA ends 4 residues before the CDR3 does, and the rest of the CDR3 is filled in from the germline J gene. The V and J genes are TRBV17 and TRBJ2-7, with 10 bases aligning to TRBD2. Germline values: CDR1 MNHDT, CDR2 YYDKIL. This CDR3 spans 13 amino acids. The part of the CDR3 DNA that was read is TGTGCTAGCAGCCAGGACTGGGGGTAT. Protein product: CASSQDWGY. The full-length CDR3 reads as CASSQDWGYEQYF.

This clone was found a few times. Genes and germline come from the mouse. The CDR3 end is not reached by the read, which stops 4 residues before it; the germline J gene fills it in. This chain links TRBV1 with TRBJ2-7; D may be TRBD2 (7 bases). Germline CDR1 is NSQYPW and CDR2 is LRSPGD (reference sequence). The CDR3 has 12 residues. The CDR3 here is CTCREGGYEQYF. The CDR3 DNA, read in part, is TGCACCTGCAGGGAGGGGGGGTAT.

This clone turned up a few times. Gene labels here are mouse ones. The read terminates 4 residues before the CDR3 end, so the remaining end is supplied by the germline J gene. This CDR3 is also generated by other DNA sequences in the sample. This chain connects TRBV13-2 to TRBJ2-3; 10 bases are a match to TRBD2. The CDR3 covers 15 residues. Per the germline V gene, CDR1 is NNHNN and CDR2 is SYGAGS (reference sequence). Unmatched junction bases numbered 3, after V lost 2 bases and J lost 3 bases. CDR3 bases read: TGTGCCAGCGGTGACGACTGGGGGGCGGCAGAA. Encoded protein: CASGDDWGAAE. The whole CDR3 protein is CASGDDWGAAETLYF.

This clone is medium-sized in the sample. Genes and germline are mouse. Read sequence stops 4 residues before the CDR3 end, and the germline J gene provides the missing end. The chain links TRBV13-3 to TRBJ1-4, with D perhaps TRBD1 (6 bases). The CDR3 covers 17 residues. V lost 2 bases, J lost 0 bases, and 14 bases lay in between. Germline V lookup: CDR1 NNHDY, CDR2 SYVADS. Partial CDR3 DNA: TGTGCCAGCAGTGAGGGGGGGGGCCTAATTTCCAACGAA. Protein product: CASSEGGGLISNE. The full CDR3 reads CASSEGGGLISNERLFF.

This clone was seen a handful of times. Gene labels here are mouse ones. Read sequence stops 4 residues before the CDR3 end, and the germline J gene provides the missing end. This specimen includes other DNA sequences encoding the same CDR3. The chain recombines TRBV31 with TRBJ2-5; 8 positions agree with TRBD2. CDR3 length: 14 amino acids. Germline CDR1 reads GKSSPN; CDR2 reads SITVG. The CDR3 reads CAWSPGLGEDTQYF. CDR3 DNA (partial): TGTGCCTGGAGTCCCGGACTGGGAGAAGAC.

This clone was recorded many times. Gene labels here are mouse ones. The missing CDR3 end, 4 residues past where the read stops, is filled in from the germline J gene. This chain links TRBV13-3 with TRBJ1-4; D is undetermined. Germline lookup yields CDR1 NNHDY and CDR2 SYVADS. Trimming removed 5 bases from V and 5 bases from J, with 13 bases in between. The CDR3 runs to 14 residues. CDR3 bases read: TGTGCCAGCAGGGATCCCCGACTAAACGAA. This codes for CASRDPRLNE. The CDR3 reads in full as CASRDPRLNERLFF.

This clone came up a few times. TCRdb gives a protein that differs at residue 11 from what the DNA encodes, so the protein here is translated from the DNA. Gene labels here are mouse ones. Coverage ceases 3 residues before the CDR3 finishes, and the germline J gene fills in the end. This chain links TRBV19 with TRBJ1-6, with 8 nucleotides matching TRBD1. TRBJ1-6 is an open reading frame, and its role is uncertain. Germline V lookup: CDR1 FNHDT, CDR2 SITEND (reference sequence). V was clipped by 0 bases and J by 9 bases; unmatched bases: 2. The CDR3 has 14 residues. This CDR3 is CASSIAGGGSPLYF. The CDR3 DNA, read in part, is TGTGCCAGCAGTATAGCAGGGGGCGGTTCGCCC.

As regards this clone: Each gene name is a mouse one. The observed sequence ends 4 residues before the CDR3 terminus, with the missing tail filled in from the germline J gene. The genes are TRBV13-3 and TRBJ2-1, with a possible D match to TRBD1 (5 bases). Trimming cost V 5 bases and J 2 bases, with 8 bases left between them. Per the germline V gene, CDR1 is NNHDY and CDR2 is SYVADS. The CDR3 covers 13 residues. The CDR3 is CASRDTYYAEQFF. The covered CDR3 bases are TGTGCCAGCAGGGACACCTACTATGCT.

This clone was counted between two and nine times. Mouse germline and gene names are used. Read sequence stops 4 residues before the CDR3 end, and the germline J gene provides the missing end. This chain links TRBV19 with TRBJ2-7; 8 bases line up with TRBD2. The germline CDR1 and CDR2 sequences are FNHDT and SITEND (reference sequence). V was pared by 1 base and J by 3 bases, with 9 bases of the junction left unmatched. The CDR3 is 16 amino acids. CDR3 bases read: TGTGCCAGCAGTATAAGGGGGGGGCCCTCTCTCTAT. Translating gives CASSIRGGPSLY. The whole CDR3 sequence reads CASSIRGGPSLYEQYF. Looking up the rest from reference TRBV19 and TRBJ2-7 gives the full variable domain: GGIITQTPKFLIGQEGQKLTLKCQQNFNHDTMYWYRQDSGKGLRLIYYSITENDLQKGDLSEGYDASREKKSSFSLTVTSAQKNEMAVFLCASSIRGGPSLYEQYFGPGTRLTVL.

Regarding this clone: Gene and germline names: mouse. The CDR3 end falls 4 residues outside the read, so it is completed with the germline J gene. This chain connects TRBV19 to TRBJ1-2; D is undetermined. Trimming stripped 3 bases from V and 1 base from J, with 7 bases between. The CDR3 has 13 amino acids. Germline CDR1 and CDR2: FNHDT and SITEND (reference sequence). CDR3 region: CASSSTKNSDYTF. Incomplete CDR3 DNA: TGTGCCAGCAGTAGTACAAAAAACTCC.

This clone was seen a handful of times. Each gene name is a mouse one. The CDR3 sequence is CASSEPDRVTEVFF. The sequenced part of the CDR3 DNA is TGTGCCAGCAGTGAGCCCGACAGGGTAACA. The chain uses TRBV13-3 and TRBJ1-1; TRBD1 agrees at 7 bases. The read terminates 4 residues before the CDR3 end, so the remaining end is supplied by the germline J gene. Germline CDR1 is NNHDY and CDR2 is SYVADS. The CDR3 spans 14 residues.

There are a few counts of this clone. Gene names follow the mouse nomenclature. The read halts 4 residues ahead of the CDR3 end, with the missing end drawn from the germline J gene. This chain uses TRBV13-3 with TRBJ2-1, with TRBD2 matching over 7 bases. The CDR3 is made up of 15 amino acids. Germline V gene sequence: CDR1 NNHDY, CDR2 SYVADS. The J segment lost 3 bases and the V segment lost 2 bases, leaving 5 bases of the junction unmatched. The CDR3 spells CASSDRGGGYAEQFF. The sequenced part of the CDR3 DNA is TGTGCCAGCAGTGACCGGGGGGGAGGCTATGCT.

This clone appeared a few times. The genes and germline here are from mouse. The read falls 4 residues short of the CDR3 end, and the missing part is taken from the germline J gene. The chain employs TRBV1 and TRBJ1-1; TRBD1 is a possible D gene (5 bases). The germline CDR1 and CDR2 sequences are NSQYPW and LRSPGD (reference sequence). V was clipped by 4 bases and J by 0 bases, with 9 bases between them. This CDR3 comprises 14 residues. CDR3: CTCSGRVANTEVFF. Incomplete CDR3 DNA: TGCACCTGCAGTGGCAGGGTGGCAAACACA.

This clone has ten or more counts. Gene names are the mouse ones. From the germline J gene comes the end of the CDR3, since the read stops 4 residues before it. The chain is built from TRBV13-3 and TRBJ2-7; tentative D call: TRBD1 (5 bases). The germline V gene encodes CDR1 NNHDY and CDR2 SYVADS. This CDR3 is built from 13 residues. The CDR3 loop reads CASSPEGSYEQYF. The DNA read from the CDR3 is TGTGCCAGCAGTCCAGAGGGGAGTTAT.

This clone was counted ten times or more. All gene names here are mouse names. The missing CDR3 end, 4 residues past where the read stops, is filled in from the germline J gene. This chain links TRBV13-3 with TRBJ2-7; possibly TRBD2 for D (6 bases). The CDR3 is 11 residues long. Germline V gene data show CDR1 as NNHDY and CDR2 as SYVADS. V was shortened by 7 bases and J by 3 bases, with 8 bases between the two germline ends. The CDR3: CASAGVYEQYF. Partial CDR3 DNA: TGTGCCAGCGCTGGGGTCTAT.

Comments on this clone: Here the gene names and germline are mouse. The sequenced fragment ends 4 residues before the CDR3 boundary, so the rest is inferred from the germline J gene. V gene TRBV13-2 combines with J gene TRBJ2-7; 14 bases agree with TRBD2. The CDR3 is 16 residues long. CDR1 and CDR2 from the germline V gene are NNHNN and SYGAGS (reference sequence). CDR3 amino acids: CASGDRDWGGADEQYF. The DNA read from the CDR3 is TGTGCCAGCGGTGATCGGGACTGGGGGGGCGCGGAT.